This T cell receptor (beta chain) was captured in a study of blood T cell repertoires in COVID-19. In the study overall: Researchers got acute and convalescent COVID-19 samples from the United States, Italy and Spain. The analysed material was cDNA or gDNA that came from T cells, B-cell-depleted T cells, or PBMCs.

The CDR3 length is 14 residues. Losses at the gene ends were 6 bases for V and 5 bases for J; bases not matched to a gene: 4. CDR1 is MDHEN and CDR2 is SYDVKM in the germline V gene. Authors' methods: Reference gene primer amplification gave estimated nucleated cell counts. Produced via immunoSEQ multiplex PCR; TCRdb's table is partial and in-frame only. That table supplies the V and J calls and clone size; D and trimming were determined from the DNA. This table holds about 200,000 clones, about nine tenths found once. The material sequenced was peripheral blood. The TCR comes from a man aged 55 to 70 who had recovered from COVID-19. V gene TRBV28 combines with J gene TRBJ1-6, with 7 bases matching TRBD1. The CDR3 DNA reads TGTGCCAGCAGGGGACAGCTCAATAATTCACCCCTCCACTTT. Its protein product is CASRGQLNNSPLHF.